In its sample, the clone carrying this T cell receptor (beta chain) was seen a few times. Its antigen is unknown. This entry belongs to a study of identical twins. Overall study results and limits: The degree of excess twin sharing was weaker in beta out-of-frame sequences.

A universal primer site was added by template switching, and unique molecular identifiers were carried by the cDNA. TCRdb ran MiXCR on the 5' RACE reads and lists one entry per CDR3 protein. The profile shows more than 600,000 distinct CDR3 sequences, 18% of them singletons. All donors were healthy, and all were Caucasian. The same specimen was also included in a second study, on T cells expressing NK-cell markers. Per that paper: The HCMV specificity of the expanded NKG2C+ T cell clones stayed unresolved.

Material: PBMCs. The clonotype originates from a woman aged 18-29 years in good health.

The CDR3 DNA reads TGTGCCACCAGTGCAGGACAGATCACAGATACGCAGTATTTT. As protein: CATSAGQITDTQYF. The chain employs TRBV24-1 and TRBJ2-3; D possibly corresponds to TRBD1 (6 bases). Germline CDR1 reads KGHDR; CDR2 reads SFDVKD. Deletions cut 5 bases from V and 2 bases from J, with 10 bases between. There are 14 residues in the CDR3.